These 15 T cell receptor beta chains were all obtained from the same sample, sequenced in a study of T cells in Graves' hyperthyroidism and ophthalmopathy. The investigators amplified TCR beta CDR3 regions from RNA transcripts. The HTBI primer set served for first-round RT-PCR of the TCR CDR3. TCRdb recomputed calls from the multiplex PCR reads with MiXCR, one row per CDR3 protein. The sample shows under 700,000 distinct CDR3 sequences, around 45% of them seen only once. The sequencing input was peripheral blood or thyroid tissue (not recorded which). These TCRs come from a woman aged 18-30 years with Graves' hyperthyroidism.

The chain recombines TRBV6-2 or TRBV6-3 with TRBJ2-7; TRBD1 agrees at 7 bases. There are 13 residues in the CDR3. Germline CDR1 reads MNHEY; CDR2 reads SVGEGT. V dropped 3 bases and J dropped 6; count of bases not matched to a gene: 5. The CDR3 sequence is CASSYPTGFEQYF. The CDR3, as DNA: TGTGCCAGCAGTTATCCGACAGGGTTCGAGCAGTACTTC.

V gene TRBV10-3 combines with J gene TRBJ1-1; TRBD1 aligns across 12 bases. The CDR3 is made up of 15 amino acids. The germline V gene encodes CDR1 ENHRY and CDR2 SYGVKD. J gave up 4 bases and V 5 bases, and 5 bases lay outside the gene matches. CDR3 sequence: CAISLPGQGATEAFF. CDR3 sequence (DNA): TGTGCCATCAGTTTACCGGGACAGGGGGCCACTGAAGCTTTCTTT.

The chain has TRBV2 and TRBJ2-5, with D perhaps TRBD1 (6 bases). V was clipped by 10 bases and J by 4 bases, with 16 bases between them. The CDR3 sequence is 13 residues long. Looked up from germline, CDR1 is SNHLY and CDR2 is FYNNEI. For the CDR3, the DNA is TGTGCCACCCCCCACAGGGTGGGAGAGACCCAGTACTTC. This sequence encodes CATPHRVGETQYF.

The CDR3 sequence: CASSLMGDHLVEQYF. In DNA, the CDR3 is TGTGCCAGCAGCCTGATGGGCGATCATCTTGTCGAGCAGTACTTC. The rearrangement joins TRBV7-2 to TRBJ2-7, with unresolved D. V lost 5 bases and J 6 bases, leaving 20 bases between the germline ends. This CDR3 spans 15 amino acids. Germline V CDR1 and CDR2: SGHTA, FQGNSA.

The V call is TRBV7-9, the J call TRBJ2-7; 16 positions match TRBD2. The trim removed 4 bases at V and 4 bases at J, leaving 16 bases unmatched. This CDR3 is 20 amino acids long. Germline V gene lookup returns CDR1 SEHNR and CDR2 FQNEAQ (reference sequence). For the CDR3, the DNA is TGTGCCAGCAGCTCCGCCGTAGGGACTAGCGGGAGGGCCTTTCAGTACGAGCAGTACTTC. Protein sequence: CASSSAVGTSGRAFQYEQYF.

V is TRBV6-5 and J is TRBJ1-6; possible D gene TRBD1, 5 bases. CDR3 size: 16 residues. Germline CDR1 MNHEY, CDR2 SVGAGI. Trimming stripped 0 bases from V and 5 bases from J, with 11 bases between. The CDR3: CASSYSQGADNSPLHF. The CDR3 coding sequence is TGTGCCAGCAGTTACTCGCAGGGCGCGGATAATTCACCCCTCCACTTT.

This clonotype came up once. The CDR3 nucleotides are TGTGCCACCAGTGACGCCTCAGGGGTCTTCGGTTATGGCTACACCTTC. Its protein product is CATSDASGVFGYGYTF. The V call is TRBV24-1, the J call TRBJ1-2, with D possibly TRBD1 on 6 matching bases. The CDR3 length is 16 residues. V was cut by 4 bases and J by 5 bases, with 19 bases left in between. Germline loops: CDR1 KGHDR, CDR2 SFDVKD.

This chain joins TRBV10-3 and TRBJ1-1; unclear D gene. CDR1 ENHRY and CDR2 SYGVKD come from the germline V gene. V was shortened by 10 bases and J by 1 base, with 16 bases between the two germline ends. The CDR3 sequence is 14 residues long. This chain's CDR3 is CATHAQAANTEAFF. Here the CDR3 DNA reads TGTGCCACCCACGCCCAGGCAGCGAACACTGAAGCTTTCTTT.

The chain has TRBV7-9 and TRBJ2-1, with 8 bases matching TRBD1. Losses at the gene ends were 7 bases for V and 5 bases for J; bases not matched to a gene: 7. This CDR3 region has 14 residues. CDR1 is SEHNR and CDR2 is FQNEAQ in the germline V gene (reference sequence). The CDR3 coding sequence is TGTGCCAGCACTGGACAGGGTCACCACAATGAGCAGTTCTTC. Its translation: CASTGQGHHNEQFF. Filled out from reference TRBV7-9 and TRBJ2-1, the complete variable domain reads DTGVSQNPRHKITKRGQNVTFRCDPISEHNRLYWYRQTLGQGPEFLTYFQNEAQLEKSRLLSDRFSAERPKGSFSTLEIQRTEQGDSAMYLCASTGQGHHNEQFFGPGTRLTVL.

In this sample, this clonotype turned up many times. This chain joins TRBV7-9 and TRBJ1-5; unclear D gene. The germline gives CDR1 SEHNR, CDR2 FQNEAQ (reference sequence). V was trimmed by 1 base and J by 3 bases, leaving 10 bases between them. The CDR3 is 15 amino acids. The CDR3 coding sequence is TGTGCCAGCAGCTTAGACGGTACAGACAATCAGCCCCAGCATTTT. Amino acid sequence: CASSLDGTDNQPQHF. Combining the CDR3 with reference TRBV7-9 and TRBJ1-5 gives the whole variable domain DTGVSQNPRHKITKRGQNVTFRCDPISEHNRLYWYRQTLGQGPEFLTYFQNEAQLEKSRLLSDRFSAERPKGSFSTLEIQRTEQGDSAMYLCASSLDGTDNQPQHFGDGTRLSIL.

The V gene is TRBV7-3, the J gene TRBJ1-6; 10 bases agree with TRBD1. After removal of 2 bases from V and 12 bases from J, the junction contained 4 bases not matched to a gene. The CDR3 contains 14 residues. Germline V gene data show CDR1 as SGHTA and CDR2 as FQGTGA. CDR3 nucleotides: TGTGCCAGCAGCTTAGGGACAGGGGCGATACCCCTCCACTTT. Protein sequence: CASSLGTGAIPLHF.

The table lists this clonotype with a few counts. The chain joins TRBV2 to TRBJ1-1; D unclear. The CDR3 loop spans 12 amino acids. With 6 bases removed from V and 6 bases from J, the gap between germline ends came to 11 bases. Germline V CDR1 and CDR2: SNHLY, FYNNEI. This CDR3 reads CASRGGPSEAFF. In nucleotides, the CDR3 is TGTGCCAGCAGGGGAGGGCCCTCTGAAGCTTTCTTT. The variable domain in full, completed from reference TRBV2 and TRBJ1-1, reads EPEVTQTPSHQVTQMGQEVILRCVPISNHLYFYWYRQILGQKVEFLVSFYNNEISEKSEIFDDQFSVERPDGSNFTLKIRSTKLEDSAMYFCASRGGPSEAFFGQGTRLTVV.

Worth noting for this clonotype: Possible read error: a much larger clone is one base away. The CDR3 bases are TGTGTCAGCAGCTCGGGACCACCCTGGCAGACCCAGTACTTC. Its protein product is CVSSSGPPWQTQYF. The chain joins TRBV9 to TRBJ2-5; D is perhaps TRBD1 or TRBD2 (5 bases each). Germline V gene sequence: CDR1 SGDLS, CDR2 YYNGEE. The CDR3 has 14 amino acids.

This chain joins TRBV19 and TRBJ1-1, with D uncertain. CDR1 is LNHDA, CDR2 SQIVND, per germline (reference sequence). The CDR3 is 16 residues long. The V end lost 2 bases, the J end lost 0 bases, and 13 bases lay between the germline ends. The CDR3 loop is CASSITRLTVNTEAFF. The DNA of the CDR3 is TGTGCCAGTAGTATAACGAGGTTGACGGTGAACACTGAAGCTTTCTTT. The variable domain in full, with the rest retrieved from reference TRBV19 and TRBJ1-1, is DGGITQSPKYLFRKEGQNVTLSCEQNLNHDAMYWYRQDPGQGLRLIYYSQIVNDFQKGDIAEGYSVSREKKESFPLTVTSAQKNPTAFYLCASSITRLTVNTEAFFGQGTRLTVV.

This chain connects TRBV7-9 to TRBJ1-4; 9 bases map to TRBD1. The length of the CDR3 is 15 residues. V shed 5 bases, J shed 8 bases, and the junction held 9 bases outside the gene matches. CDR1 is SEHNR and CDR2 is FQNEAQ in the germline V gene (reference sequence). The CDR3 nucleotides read TGTGCCAGCAGCCCTCCGGACAGGGGAGACGAAAAACTGTTTTTT. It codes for CASSPPDRGDEKLFF.